This T cell receptor beta chain originates from a study of vaccination effects on CD4 cells after COVID-19. Study-level points and caveats: Few convalescent patients and no early post-infection timepoints were included in the study.

As for this clone: Its antigen is currently unknown.

Viral peptide pool expansion of antigen-specific CD4+ T cells preceded sequencing in the ViraFEST assay. An approximately ten-day culture period preceded the isolation of CD4+ T cells. Sometime from March through December 2020, the person acquired a SARS-CoV-2 infection that PCR confirmed. Supplemented with 9.5 to 10 IU/ml IL-2 and around 10 ug/ml peptides, 2 million to 2.5 million PBMC per well were kept in culture. Profiling relied on immunoSEQ multiplex PCR, and the TCRdb table lists in-frame clones only, not all of them. The repertoire holds tens of thousands of clones, around 69% seen once, with about a sixth in the top ten. Losses at the gene ends were 2 bases for V and 9 bases for J; bases not matched to a gene: 16. Germline values: CDR1 SGDLS, CDR2 YYNGEE. The CDR3 loop spans 16 amino acids.

This chain links TRBV9 with TRBJ2-7; 8 bases align to TRBD1. Sequenced material: CD4+ T cells from PBMCs cultured with HCoV-NL63 spike peptides, taken before COVID-19 vaccination. The sequence was obtained from a human donor who had a prior SARS-CoV-2 infection. The CDR3 region is CASSVEPGTGLLRQYF. The CDR3 DNA is TGTGCCAGCAGCGTTGAACCCGGGACAGGCCTCTTGAGGCAGTACTTC.